This T cell receptor beta chain was identified in a study of Ad26.COV2.S vaccination and SARS-CoV-2 variants. As for the study in general: It was the COV1001 Ad26.COV2.S trial arm that included the donor. Donor got 5x10^10 or 1x10^11 viral particles of Ad26.COV2.S.

Sequencing used immunoSEQ multiplex PCR; TCRdb keeps in-frame clones, though not all of them. Of a few hundred thousand clones listed, 88% were seen once; the top ten hold about 3.6%. Treatment here: around 19 received Ad26.COV2.S at low or high dose, single or two shots; 5 received placebo; per-sample allocation not given. The samples date from day 63 after the first vaccine or placebo injection. Whole-study findings and limits: Using TCR breadth and depth analyses may have led to underestimated total T cell responses.

A remark on this clone: Its antigen is still unknown.

The CDR3 consists of 15 residues. V shed 0 bases, J shed 5 bases, and the junction held 6 bases outside the gene matches. CDR1 is SGDLS, CDR2 YYNGEE, per germline. Sample: peripheral blood, taken in a trial of Ad26.COV2.S vaccine versus placebo. The sequence was collected from a person aged 18 to 65 who received the Ad26.COV2.S COVID-19 vaccine or a placebo. The genes are TRBV9 and TRBJ2-3, with TRBD1 matching over 7 bases. The DNA for the CDR3 is TGTGCCAGCAGCGTAGGCGGACAGGCGGGAGATACGCAGTATTTT. Residues: CASSVGGQAGDTQYF.